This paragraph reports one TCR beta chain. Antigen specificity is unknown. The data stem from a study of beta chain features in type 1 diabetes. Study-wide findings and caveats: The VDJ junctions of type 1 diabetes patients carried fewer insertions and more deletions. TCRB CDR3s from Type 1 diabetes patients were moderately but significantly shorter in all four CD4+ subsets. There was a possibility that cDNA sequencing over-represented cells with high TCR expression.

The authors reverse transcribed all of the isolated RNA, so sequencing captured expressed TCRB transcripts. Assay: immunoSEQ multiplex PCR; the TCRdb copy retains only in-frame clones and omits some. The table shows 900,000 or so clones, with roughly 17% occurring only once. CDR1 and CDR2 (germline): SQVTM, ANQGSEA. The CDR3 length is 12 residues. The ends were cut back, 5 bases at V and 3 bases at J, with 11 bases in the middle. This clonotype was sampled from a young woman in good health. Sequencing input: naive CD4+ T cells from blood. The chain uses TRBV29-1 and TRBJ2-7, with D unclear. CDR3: CSVSVGFYEQYF. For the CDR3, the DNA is TGCAGCGTTTCTGTAGGGTTCTACGAGCAGTACTTC.